Listed here are 22 T cell receptor beta chains from one sample, sequenced in a study of CD8 T cells in Susac syndrome. The RNA, about 0.5 to 1 ug, was put through reverse transcription using random hexamers. TCRdb re-called the immunoSEQ multiplex PCR reads with MiXCR, one entry per CDR3 protein. In the table there are some 150,000 distinct CDR3 sequences, 95% of which are singletons. The sequenced sample was CD8+ T cells from PBMCs. The source of these receptors is a human donor with multiple sclerosis.

The V gene is TRBV3-1, the J gene TRBJ1-1; D is undetermined. This CDR3 is 16 amino acids long. Trimming left V 0 bases short and J 1 base short, with 12 bases between. Germline V lookup: CDR1 LGHDT, CDR2 YNNKEL (reference sequence). Written as DNA, the CDR3 is TGTGCCAGCAGCCAAGATGAGGGCCACCGGAACACTGAAGCTTTCTTT. Residues: CASSQDEGHRNTEAFF.

The CDR3 DNA is TGTGCCAGCAGTTTATATGGGGGCTCTGGCTACACCTTC. Protein sequence: CASSLYGGSGYTF. The chain joins TRBV27 to TRBJ1-2, with a possible D match to TRBD1 (6 bases). The V end lost 1 base, the J end lost 7 bases, and 10 bases lay between the germline ends. The germline V gene has CDR1 MNHEY and CDR2 SMNVEV (reference sequence). The CDR3 is 13 residues long.

The genes are TRBV2 and TRBJ2-7; 8 bases fit TRBD2. Germline trimming cut 3 bases from V and 5 bases from J; bases unmatched to any gene: 6. Germline V gives CDR1 SNHLY, CDR2 FYNNEI. CDR3 size: 14 residues. The CDR3 region is CASSEGLVPHEQYF. The CDR3 DNA reads TGTGCCAGCAGTGAGGGACTAGTTCCCCACGAGCAGTACTTC.

The V call is TRBV9, the J call TRBJ1-1; D call uncertain. V was cut by 4 bases and J by 1 base, with 14 bases left in between. The CDR3 covers 15 residues. The V gene's germline CDR1 is SGDLS and CDR2 YYNGEE. CDR3 residues: CASSPPAAGNTEAFF. As DNA, the CDR3 is TGTGCCAGCAGCCCACCGGCGGCAGGGAACACTGAAGCTTTCTTT.

The chain couples TRBV7-2 to TRBJ2-3; D call uncertain. Trimming removed 3 bases from V and 4 bases from J, with 11 bases in between. CDR3 length equals 14 residues. Germline CDR1 and CDR2: SGHTA and FQGNSA. In DNA, the CDR3 is TGTGCCAGCAGCTTCCCAGCCAGGCCAGATACGCAGTATTTT. This sequence encodes CASSFPARPDTQYF.

The chain carries TRBV7-2 and TRBJ1-2; 7 bases are a match to TRBD1. The ends lost 4 bases at V and 6 bases at J; junction bases unmatched: 11. Germline V gene sequence: CDR1 SGHTA, CDR2 FQGNSA. CDR3 size: 15 residues. In nucleotides, the CDR3 is TGTGCCAGCAGCTACGGACAGGCGTTTATCGATGGCTACACCTTC. This codes for CASSYGQAFIDGYTF.

V gene TRBV2 combines with J gene TRBJ2-5; D remains ambiguous. The CDR3 sequence is 10 residues long. Germline CDR1 and CDR2: SNHLY and FYNNEI. Trimming left V 7 bases short and J 1 base short, with 1 base between. CDR3 bases: TGTGCCAGCACCCAAGAGACCCAGTACTTC. As protein: CASTQETQYF. Filled out from reference TRBV2 and TRBJ2-5, the complete variable domain reads EPEVTQTPSHQVTQMGQEVILRCVPISNHLYFYWYRQILGQKVEFLVSFYNNEISEKSEIFDDQFSVERPDGSNFTLKIRSTKLEDSAMYFCASTQETQYFGPGTRLLVL.

The chain combines TRBV28 with TRBJ2-7; 7 bases are shared with TRBD1. This CDR3 spans 12 amino acids. CDR1 and CDR2 (germline): MDHEN, SYDVKM. After removal of 5 bases from V and 5 bases from J, the junction contained 3 bases not matched to a gene. The CDR3 DNA reads as TGTGCCAGCAGTCGGGACAGTAACGAGCAGTACGTC. It codes for CASSRDSNEQYV.

The chain is built from TRBV18 and TRBJ2-2; no clear D. Trimming cost V 2 bases and J 2 bases, with 12 bases left between them. Germline CDR1 is KGHSH and CDR2 is LQKENI. The CDR3 loop spans 16 amino acids. CDR3 sequence: CASSPGRTTNTGELFF. Written as DNA, the CDR3 is TGTGCCAGCTCACCAGGCCGGACCACTAACACCGGGGAGCTGTTTTTT.

The V call is TRBV30, the J call TRBJ2-7; maybe TRBD2 (5 bases). Trimming cost V 6 bases and J 0 bases, with 12 bases left between them. The germline V gene has CDR1 GTSNPN and CDR2 SVGIG (reference sequence). This CDR3 comprises 13 residues. The CDR3 bases are TGTGCCTGCCGGGATTTTTACTCCTACGAGCAGTACTTC. Translated, it gives CACRDFYSYEQYF.

The chain is built from TRBV20-1 and TRBJ2-7, with 13 bases lining up with TRBD2. Per germline, CDR1 DFQATT and CDR2 SNEGSKA (reference sequence). V dropped 7 bases and J dropped 7; count of bases not matched to a gene: 19. This CDR3 has 17 amino acids. The CDR3 loop is CSVGGQLTSGGISEQYF. CDR3 in DNA: TGCAGTGTAGGCGGACAGCTGACTAGCGGGGGGATCTCTGAGCAGTACTTC.

This clonotype appeared once. The chain uses TRBV3-1 and TRBJ1-1; D perhaps matches TRBD1 (6 bases). The CDR3 has 15 amino acids. Germline V CDR1 and CDR2: LGHDT, YNNKEL (reference sequence). Between the trimmed V and J ends, which lost 3 bases and 0 bases, there was a span of 11 bases. In nucleotides, the CDR3 is TGTGCCAGCAGCCAGGTTGGACAGATGAACACTGAAGCTTTCTTT. Protein sequence: CASSQVGQMNTEAFF.

This chain links TRBV9 with TRBJ2-5; D remains unclear. CDR3 length: 13 amino acids. The germline V and J ends were trimmed by 2 bases and 5 bases, with 10 bases remaining between them. In germline, CDR1 is SGDLS, CDR2 YYNGEE. CDR3 region: CASSVLSEETQYF. The CDR3 region has the DNA TGTGCCAGCAGCGTTCTAAGCGAGGAGACCCAGTACTTC.

The V and J genes are TRBV3-1 and TRBJ1-4; tentatively, D is TRBD1 (6 bases). Germline values: CDR1 LGHDT, CDR2 YNNKEL (reference sequence). V lost 5 bases and J 6 bases, leaving 16 bases between the germline ends. This CDR3 region has 15 residues. The CDR3 sequence: CASSRSGEVDEKLFF. In DNA, the CDR3 is TGTGCCAGCAGCAGATCAGGGGAGGTAGATGAAAAACTGTTTTTT.

The chain couples TRBV7-9 to TRBJ2-1; 8 positions match TRBD2. V dropped 5 bases and J dropped 10; count of bases not matched to a gene: 7. The V gene's germline CDR1 is SEHNR and CDR2 FQNEAQ (reference sequence). The CDR3 has 13 amino acids. For the CDR3, the DNA is TGTGCCAGCAGCCCCGGGACTAGTCAGGAGCAGTTCTTC. Its protein product is CASSPGTSQEQFF.

The chain recombines TRBV5-4 with TRBJ2-5; D uncertain. Germline CDR1 SGHNT, CDR2 YYREEE (reference sequence). The V gene lost 4 bases and the J gene lost 2 bases, with 9 bases spanning the gap. This CDR3 is built from 13 residues. The chain's CDR3 is CASSPDSQETQYF. The CDR3 DNA is TGTGCCAGCAGCCCTGACTCGCAAGAGACCCAGTACTTC. Based on the CDR3 plus reference TRBV5-4 and TRBJ2-5, the full variable domain is ETGVTQSPTHLIKTRGQQVTLRCSSQSGHNTVSWYQQALGQGPQFIFQYYREEENGRGNFPPRFSGLQFPNYSSELNVNALELDDSALYLCASSPDSQETQYFGPGTRLLVL.

This sequence joins TRBV7-9 and TRBJ2-5; D is unclear. This CDR3 has 14 residues. CDR1 is SEHNR, CDR2 FQNEAQ, per germline (reference sequence). The germline V and J ends were trimmed by 5 bases and 4 bases, with 14 bases remaining between them. This CDR3 reads CASSQPPGGETQYF. The CDR3 DNA sequence: TGTGCCAGCAGCCAGCCCCCCGGCGGAGAGACCCAGTACTTC. Together with reference TRBV7-9 and TRBJ2-5, the CDR3 gives the full variable domain: DTGVSQNPRHKITKRGQNVTFRCDPISEHNRLYWYRQTLGQGPEFLTYFQNEAQLEKSRLLSDRFSAERPKGSFSTLEIQRTEQGDSAMYLCASSQPPGGETQYFGPGTRLLVL.

The chain has TRBV20-1 and TRBJ2-2, with 7 bases lining up with TRBD1. With V trimmed by 6 bases and J by 4 bases, 5 bases remained unmatched. This CDR3 comprises 13 residues. In germline, CDR1 is DFQATT, CDR2 SNEGSKA (reference sequence). The chain's CDR3 is CSALRGSTGELFF. Written as DNA, the CDR3 is TGCAGTGCCCTCAGGGGGTCCACCGGGGAGCTGTTTTTT.

The V and J genes are TRBV7-8 and TRBJ2-6, with a weak D call TRBD2 (6 bases). V was trimmed by 1 base and J by 0 bases, leaving 13 bases between them. Germline V gives CDR1 SGHVS, CDR2 FQNEAQ. The CDR3 length is 18 residues. CDR3: CASSLEAGQVSGANVLTF. In DNA, the CDR3 is TGTGCCAGCAGCTTAGAGGCGGGGCAGGTCTCTGGGGCCAACGTCCTGACTTTC.

CDR3 loop: CASSLIGTGKDTQYF. CDR3 in DNA: TGTGCCAGCAGCTTAATTGGGACAGGGAAAGATACGCAGTATTTT. The chain recombines TRBV11-2 with TRBJ2-3, with 9 bases aligning to TRBD1. The CDR3 runs to 15 residues. J gave up 5 bases and V 2 bases, and 5 bases lay outside the gene matches. The germline gives CDR1 SGHAT, CDR2 FQNNGV.

V and J are TRBV7-3 and TRBJ2-2; D not resolved. V lost 0 bases, J lost 6 bases, and 5 bases lay in between. Germline V lookup: CDR1 SGHTA, CDR2 FQGTGA. The CDR3 extends over 13 amino acids. CDR3: CASSLTVSGELFF. The CDR3 coding sequence is TGTGCCAGCAGCTTAACGGTGTCCGGGGAGCTGTTTTTT.

This clonotype has a single count. This sequence joins TRBV25-1 and TRBJ1-2, with D uncertain. Trimming shortened V by 2 bases and J by 8 bases, and 12 bases separated the two germline ends. The CDR3 runs 13 residues. Per the germline V gene, CDR1 is MGHDK and CDR2 is SYGVNS. As DNA, the CDR3 is TGTGCCAGCAGTGAACCAATGATTGGGGGCTACACCTTC. Translating gives CASSEPMIGGYTF.